The 32 T cell receptor beta chains listed next were all sequenced from one sample in a study of identical twins' blood T cells. TCRdb reanalysed the 5' RACE reads using MiXCR and keeps one entry per CDR3 protein. The sample lists a few hundred thousand distinct CDR3 sequences, about 28% occurring once. The sample comprised PBMCs. The receptor source for this set is a woman aged 18 to 55 in good health.

This chain links TRBV20-1 with TRBJ2-7; 9 positions agree with TRBD1. The CDR3 totals 13 residues. Germline V gene sequence: CDR1 DFQATT, CDR2 SNEGSKA (reference sequence). J lost 2 bases, V lost 7 bases, and 6 bases had no gene match. CDR3 bases: TGCAGTGTGGCACAGGGGGCCCCCTACGAGCAGTACTTC. Encoded protein: CSVAQGAPYEQYF.

The J gene is TRBJ2-1, the V gene TRBV12-3 or TRBV12-4; 7 bases are a match to TRBD2. CDR3 length equals 16 residues. The ends lost 8 bases at V and 0 bases at J; junction bases unmatched: 10. The CDR3 spells CASGQLAWSSYNEQFF. In nucleotides, the CDR3 is TGTGCCAGCGGCCAACTAGCGTGGAGCTCCTACAATGAGCAGTTCTTC.

CDR3 in amino acids: CSAVCDEQFF. DNA for the CDR3: TGCAGCGCAGTTTGCGATGAGCAGTTCTTC. The chain has TRBV29-1 and TRBJ2-1; no clear D. The germline V gene has CDR1 SQVTM and CDR2 ANQGSEA. The CDR3 covers 10 residues. The germline V and J ends were trimmed by 7 bases and 8 bases, with 9 bases remaining between them.

The table lists this clonotype with a few counts. This rearrangement joins TRBV11-2 to TRBJ1-6; D call uncertain. The CDR3 covers 12 residues. From germline, CDR1 is SGHAT and CDR2 FQNNGV. Trimming shortened V by 5 bases and J by 13 bases, and 12 bases separated the two germline ends. DNA of the CDR3: TGTGCCAGCAGCGCCGGGCTTTCGCCCCTCCACTTT. Protein sequence: CASSAGLSPLHF.

The chain has TRBV12-3 or TRBV12-4 and TRBJ2-4, with 10 bases identical to TRBD2. Trimming removed 6 bases from V and 7 bases from J; junction bases left unmatched: 9. This CDR3 comprises 15 residues. CDR3 residues: CASRLSGTSANIQYF. The DNA of the CDR3 is TGTGCCAGCAGACTTTCCGGGACTAGCGCGAACATTCAGTACTTC.

This chain joins TRBV27 and TRBJ1-1, with 7 bases lining up with TRBD1. V lost 3 bases and J lost 3; bases outside the gene matches: 7. There are 15 residues in the CDR3. Germline CDR1 MNHEY, CDR2 SMNVEV (reference sequence). The CDR3 sequence: CASSLRGPSHTEAFF. Written as DNA, the CDR3 is TGTGCCAGCAGTTTGAGGGGGCCATCTCACACTGAAGCTTTCTTT.

V and J are TRBV5-1 and TRBJ1-1, with D possibly matching TRBD1 (6 bases). The germline CDR1 and CDR2 sequences are SGHRS and YFSETQ. The CDR3 is 13 amino acids. V lost 0 bases and J lost 6, with 9 bases in between. CDR3 residues: CASSLGTVSEAFF. Here the CDR3 DNA reads TGCGCCAGCAGCTTGGGGACAGTGTCTGAAGCTTTCTTT.

The V gene is TRBV11-2, the J gene TRBJ2-2; D is ambiguous. The CDR3 is 14 residues long. The ends were cut back, 7 bases at V and 0 bases at J, with 9 bases in the middle. CDR1 and CDR2 (germline): SGHAT, FQNNGV. DNA of the CDR3: TGTGCCAGCACCGATTGGGCGAACACCGGGGAGCTGTTTTTT. It is translated as CASTDWANTGELFF.

The rearrangement links TRBV18 to TRBJ1-1, with 8 bases fitting TRBD1. V dropped 5 bases and J dropped 5; count of bases not matched to a gene: 13. The length of the CDR3 is 16 residues. Germline CDR1 is KGHSH and CDR2 is LQKENI. The CDR3 region is CASSAQGADAGTEAFF. CDR3 nucleotides: TGTGCCAGCTCAGCGCAGGGGGCGGATGCTGGTACTGAAGCTTTCTTT.

With respect to this clonotype: The junction and the germline gene differ at one end; a read error may be behind it. The chain carries TRBV25-1 and TRBJ2-1; tentatively, D is TRBD1 or TRBD2 (6 bases each). Looked up from germline, CDR1 is MGHDK and CDR2 is SYGVNS. CDR3 size: 17 residues. In nucleotides, the CDR3 is TGTGCCAGCAGTGGATCTCAGGGGAGGTTTTCCTACAATGAGCCGTTCTTC. Encoded protein: CASSGSQGRFSYNEPFF.

In its sample, this clonotype was seen a few times. The J gene is TRBJ2-3, the V gene TRBV29-1; 10 nucleotides match TRBD1. CDR3 length: 14 amino acids. V shed 7 bases, J shed 6 bases, and the junction held 10 bases outside the gene matches. Looked up from germline, CDR1 is SQVTM and CDR2 is ANQGSEA. CDR3 amino acids: CSAQGQGESDTQYF. The DNA of the CDR3 is TGCAGCGCCCAAGGACAGGGGGAATCCGATACGCAGTATTTT.

The CDR3 DNA follows: TGTGCCACCCGTAAGGGGATAAACACTGAAGCTTTCTTT. This translates into CATRKGINTEAFF. The J gene is TRBJ1-1, the V gene TRBV7-9; the D gene is possibly TRBD1 (5 bases). The germline gives CDR1 SEHNR, CDR2 FQNEAQ (reference sequence). V dropped 10 bases and J dropped 2 bases, with 14 bases sitting between them. The CDR3 has 13 residues.

This sequence joins TRBV7-2 and TRBJ2-1; the D is unclear. V was cut by 1 base and J by 1 base, with 8 bases left in between. This CDR3 region has 15 residues. Looked up from germline, CDR1 is SGHTA and CDR2 is FQGNSA. This chain's CDR3 is CASSLVIGSYNEQFF. CDR3 bases: TGTGCCAGCAGCTTAGTGATCGGTTCCTACAATGAGCAGTTCTTC.

This clonotype has only one observation. The final CDR3 position lacks the conserved phenylalanine or tryptophan, pointing to a likely read error. This chain links TRBV20-1 with TRBJ1-3; D unclear. This CDR3 is built from 14 residues. Germline V CDR1 and CDR2: DFQATT, SNEGSKA (reference sequence). Deletions cut 6 bases from V and 2 bases from J, with 14 bases between. CDR3 sequence: CSARSGSTGNTIYS. CDR3 in DNA: TGCAGTGCCCGTTCCGGGTCAACTGGAAACACCATATATTCT.

This rearrangement joins TRBV5-1 to TRBJ2-7; 7 nucleotides align to TRBD1. CDR1 is SGHRS, CDR2 YFSETQ, per germline. With V trimmed by 2 bases and J by 3 bases, 5 bases remained unmatched. The CDR3 has 14 amino acids. CDR3 DNA: TGCGCCAGCAGCTTCGAGGGGGCCGACTACGAGCAGTACTTC. Translating gives CASSFEGADYEQYF.

This clonotype was observed a handful of times. This chain links TRBV5-1 with TRBJ1-1, with TRBD1 matching 9 bases. The CDR3 is made up of 15 amino acids. CDR1 is SGHRS, CDR2 YFSETQ, per germline. V was clipped by 2 bases and J by 3 bases; unmatched bases: 5. CDR3 in amino acids: CASSFYRGRDTEAFF. DNA for the CDR3: TGCGCCAGCAGCTTTTACAGGGGGCGGGACACTGAAGCTTTCTTT.

This clonotype occurred a few times. The V and J genes are TRBV25-1 and TRBJ2-5, with TRBD2 matching 9 bases. The trim removed 2 bases at V and 4 bases at J, leaving 5 bases unmatched. Germline CDR1 and CDR2: MGHDK and SYGVNS. This CDR3 has 15 amino acids. The CDR3 reads CASSEPSGNRETQYF. The CDR3 bases are TGTGCCAGCAGTGAACCTAGCGGGAATCGAGAGACCCAGTACTTC.

The chain has TRBV6-1 and TRBJ1-5; D is uncertain. V lost 1 base, J lost 11 bases, and 9 bases lay in between. Germline-derived CDR1 and CDR2 are MNHNS and SASEGT. The CDR3 loop spans 12 amino acids. The CDR3 sequence is CASSEGWRSQHF. The CDR3 nucleotides read TGTGCCAGCAGTGAAGGGTGGAGATCCCAGCATTTT.

This clonotype was detected ten times or more. The chain links TRBV12-3 or TRBV12-4 to TRBJ2-3; D uncertain. Trimming took off 3 bases at V and 4 bases at J, with 11 bases between the two ends. This CDR3 region has 14 residues. The CDR3 is CASSFESAPDTQYF. CDR3 DNA: TGTGCCAGCAGTTTCGAGTCAGCACCAGATACGCAGTATTTT.

The table lists this clonotype with many counts. The genes are TRBV20-1 and TRBJ2-1; D is unresolved. Trimming cost V 0 bases and J 8 bases, with 8 bases left between them. Germline V gene lookup returns CDR1 DFQATT and CDR2 SNEGSKA (reference sequence). CDR3 length: 12 amino acids. Here the CDR3 reads CSARDLVDEQFF. The CDR3 DNA is TGCAGTGCTAGAGATCTGGTAGATGAGCAGTTCTTC.

This clonotype was picked up a small number of times. This chain links TRBV19 with TRBJ2-2; D is unresolved. Trimming removed 9 bases from V and 2 bases from J, with 19 bases in between. Germline V lookup: CDR1 LNHDA, CDR2 SQIVND (reference sequence). The CDR3 sequence is 16 residues long. In nucleotides, the CDR3 is TGTGCCAGCAACCCGCCTGGTGGGTACAACACCGGGGAGCTGTTTTTT. As protein: CASNPPGGYNTGELFF.

As regards this clonotype: A much larger clone lies one base from this, so it may be a read error. The V call is TRBV4-2, the J call TRBJ2-3; D may correspond to TRBD1 or TRBD2 (5 bases each). Germline-derived CDR1 and CDR2 are LGHNA and YNFKEQ. The CDR3 contains 15 residues. The CDR3 here is CASRTPGRNTDAQYF. DNA of the CDR3: TGTGCCAGCAGAACTCCGGGACGCAACACAGATGCGCAGTATTTT.

This clonotype came up a few times. The rearrangement joins TRBV6-5 to TRBJ1-1; a weak D match, TRBD1 (5 bases). The CDR3 loop spans 13 amino acids. V lost 7 bases, J lost 4 bases, and 13 bases lay in between. Germline V gene data show CDR1 as MNHEY and CDR2 as SVGAGI. DNA for the CDR3: TGTGCCAGCATCGCAGGGTGGGGCACTGAAGCTTTCTTT. This gives the protein CASIAGWGTEAFF.

This clonotype has a handful of counts. The chain couples TRBV20-1 to TRBJ2-1; TRBD2 might be the D (6 bases). CDR3 length: 13 amino acids. The V end was cut by 7 bases, the J end by 2 bases, with 12 bases between. The V gene's germline CDR1 is DFQATT and CDR2 SNEGSKA (reference sequence). The CDR3 sequence is CSGMEGPYNEQFF. The CDR3 DNA reads as TGCAGTGGCATGGAGGGACCCTACAATGAGCAGTTCTTC.

This clonotype was detected only a few times. The V call is TRBV10-3, the J call TRBJ1-1; D is unresolved. CDR1 and CDR2 from the germline V gene are ENHRY and SYGVKD. This CDR3 has 15 amino acids. V dropped 0 bases and J dropped 4 bases, with 12 bases sitting between them. CDR3 protein: CAISESPGIFTEAFF. Written as DNA, the CDR3 is TGTGCCATCAGTGAGTCGCCAGGTATATTCACTGAAGCTTTCTTT.

As concerns this clonotype: At one of its ends the junction is not consistent with the germline gene, which may arise from a read error. The chain uses TRBV3-1 and TRBJ1-1; D ambiguous. This CDR3 has 14 amino acids. CDR1 and CDR2 (germline): LGHDT, YNNKEL (reference sequence). CDR3 coding DNA: TGTGCCAGCAGTCAAGGTGTGTGGAACACTGAAGCTTTCTTT. This gives the protein CASSQGVWNTEAFF.

This clonotype has more than one count but fewer than ten. The rearrangement joins TRBV29-1 to TRBJ2-2; 8 positions match TRBD1. Germline-derived CDR1 and CDR2 are SQVTM and ANQGSEA. The CDR3 has 14 amino acids. The J segment lost 2 bases and the V segment lost 5 bases, leaving 4 bases of the junction unmatched. CDR3 bases: TGCAGCGTTTATGGACAGGGAAACACCGGGGAGCTGTTTTTT. This sequence encodes CSVYGQGNTGELFF.

This clonotype has a handful of counts. One end of the junction is discordant with germline, which a read error may explain. The genes are TRBV28 and TRBJ1-2, with D hard to call. Germline loops: CDR1 MDHEN, CDR2 SYDVKM. The CDR3 sequence is 11 residues long. In DNA form, the CDR3 reads TGTGCCATCAGTCCCTCGACCGGTTACACCTTC. Its protein is CAISPSTGYTF.

This clonotype was picked up a small number of times. J is TRBJ1-2 and V is TRBV9; no clear D gene. Germline loops: CDR1 SGDLS, CDR2 YYNGEE. Trimming pared 0 bases from V and 7 bases from J, leaving 7 bases between. The length of the CDR3 is 12 residues. The CDR3 bases are TGTGCCAGCAGCGTAGGAATTGGTGGCTACACCTTC. Encoded protein: CASSVGIGGYTF.

A word on this clonotype: A read error may be the cause here, since a much bigger clone is one base away. The genes are TRBV28 and TRBJ1-4; D gene unclear. Germline V gene lookup returns CDR1 MDHEN and CDR2 SYDVKM. CDR3 length equals 12 residues. CDR3 in amino acids: CAGSLLTDLLFF. CDR3 nucleotides: TGTGCCGGCAGTTTATTAACAGATCTACTGTTTTTT.

As concerns this clonotype: A much larger clonotype is one base distant, so this may be a read error. CDR3: CASSVYYRGSHTEAFF. As DNA, the CDR3 is TGTGCCAGCAGCGTATATTACCGAGGATCCCACACTGAAGCTTTCTTT. The rearrangement links TRBV9 to TRBJ1-1; D is unclear. Germline values: CDR1 SGDLS, CDR2 YYNGEE. Trimming pared 1 base from V and 3 bases from J, leaving 16 bases between. CDR3 length equals 16 residues. Complete variable domain (other parts from reference TRBV9 and TRBJ1-1): DSGVTQTPKHLITATGQRVTLRCSPRSGDLSVYWYQQSLDQGLQFLIQYYNGEERAKGNILERFSAQQFPDLHSELNLSSLELGDSALYFCASSVYYRGSHTEAFFGQGTRLTVV.

Only a few counts were recorded for this clonotype. The chain employs TRBV7-2 and TRBJ1-3; D is unresolved. V was shortened by 5 bases and J by 0 bases, with 8 bases between the two germline ends. The CDR3 sequence is 14 residues long. CDR1 and CDR2 (germline): SGHTA, FQGNSA. The CDR3 region has the DNA TGTGCCAGCAGCCCCGGCAACTCTGGAAACACCATATATTTT. This gives the protein CASSPGNSGNTIYF.